This T cell receptor (beta chain) was retrieved from a study of cytomegalovirus exposure and HLA in healthy donors (dated by TCRdb to 2015 to 2018). In the study overall: In an earlier analysis of some 550 of the donors, 250 to 350 Gb of sequence data and just under 120 million unique TCR beta sequences from about 190 million T cells were reported. Roughly 310 gigabases of sequencing data and around 87 million unique TCR sequences were included in an early release covering roughly 600 HLA-typed donors. The genetic ancestry cluster associated with self-reported Caucasian donors included 81% of the roughly 360 genotyped donors. The aim of the study was to test whether cataloging public T cell receptors could identify signatures of past pathogen exposure. The study used immunosequencing to profile the T cell repertoires of approximately 650 subjects and linked those repertoires to cytomegalovirus serostatus. A separate validation cohort of some 130 different subjects was used in addition to the 666-subject first cohort. The study combined high-throughput TCR immunosequencing, statistical association of individual TCRs with disease status, and machine learning to predict cytomegalovirus infection status. A later analysis re-analyzed previously published TCR beta repertoires from 600 to 850 donors and added high-resolution HLA genotyping to study TCR occurrence patterns. Rather than using new phenotypic data, the later analysis identified candidate immune exposures from TCR beta sequences and from how often those sequences occurred across donors. An earlier analysis of approximately 630 of the donors applied high-throughput TCR beta sequencing to assess whether each TCR beta V gene segment acted as functional or pseudogenic. Donor age, sex, ethnicity and CMV serostatus were compiled together with the repertoire data. Genome-wide SNP genotypes for about 60% of the roughly 700 donors were used in a later genetic analysis, which treated that subset as a discovery cohort. Every discovery cohort repertoire had been produced on one sequencing platform. HLA typing covered class I and class II loci at four-digit resolution. The number of donors typed differed by locus, with 629-630 for A, B, C, DRB1 and DQB1, roughly 520 for DQA1, approximately 580 for DPA1, and 450 to 480 for DPB1. Four to six DR-DQ haplotypes were handled as single units for association and clustering, since linkage in the cohort was strong. Among about 410 genotyped donors of the cohort, an average of around 220,000 unique TCR beta nucleotide sequences was sequenced per donor, of which roughly 18% were non-productive.

Library method: the immunoSEQ multiplex PCR assay. For the multiplex PCR, a mixture combining 60 forward primers for TCR Vbeta segments and 13 reverse primers for TCR Jbeta segments was used. Amplification of the CDR3 region of rearranged TCR beta genes was performed with a multiplex PCR assay on genomic DNA. The Illumina HiSeq System was used to sequence the amplified TCR beta libraries as 87-base-pair reads. In the authors' own workflow: In a later analysis, tens of millions of unique TCR beta chains were counted across the 690 or so repertoires, and around 10 million of these chains were shared by at least two donors. Raw reads were error-corrected and collapsed into unique sequences by a nearest-neighbor algorithm in which closely related sequences were merged to remove PCR and sequencing errors. Alignment of CDR3 sequences to IMGT reference sequences was used to assign V, D and J gene segments. For a sequence to be retained, a match of at least six nucleotides to both a V gene segment and a J gene segment was required. Rearrangements were called productive when the CDR3 lacked stop codons and stayed in frame with V and J; all others were non-productive. CDR3 was defined by IMGT convention, running from the second conserved V-encoded cysteine to the conserved J-encoded phenylalanine. The earlier analysis of 587 of the donors excluded any sequence lacking an unambiguous match to a single V gene segment. In an earlier analysis of approximately 550 of the donors, V segments were called functional above 56.7% productive rearrangements and were called segregating when the between-donor standard deviation exceeded 5%. A statistical classification framework was developed to diagnose cytomegalovirus status using the catalog of TCR beta chain sequences. V and J gene assignment, in a later analysis, came from comparing TCR nucleotide sequences with IMGT/GENE-DB human TR gene sequences. A later analysis assigned CDR3 sequences and most-parsimonious VDJ recombination scenarios with the TCRdist pipeline. In a later analysis, each TCR beta chain was defined by its CDR3 amino acid sequence together with its V-gene family, and reads lacking a unique V-gene family were excluded. A later analysis removed 592 highly shared, low-generation-probability nucleotide sequences to deal with suspected cross-contamination and a sequencing artifact. In a later analysis, a clonal expansion index for each public chain was calculated from normalized within-repertoire ranks of inferred template counts. In a later analysis, generation probabilities were computed using a VDJ recombination model fitted to out-of-frame rearrangements, and the results were checked against IGoR. A later analysis scored TCR-TCR, TCR-HLA and TCR-CMV co-occurrence with hypergeometric tests, applying a repertoire-size bias correction to TCR pairs. A later analysis estimated false discovery rates by permuting HLA or CMV assignments 20 times. In a later analysis, co-occurring TCRs were grouped using DBSCAN, and TCRdist sequence similarity was added for clustering within HLA-allele-positive subsets. Repertoires with fewer than 30,000 or more than 120,000 public chains were left out of co-occurrence clustering, as were several repertoires with anomalous nucleotide sharing. TCRdb took this table from immuneACCESS and kept in-frame rearrangements with V and J called. Such tables lack part of the clones; where checked against another copy, unresolved V genes explain under half of the gap, and the rest is unexplained. The V and J calls and clone size come from that table; D and trimming were worked out from the DNA. This sample is represented by around 67,000 clones; around 89% of them were singletons. The ten largest clones add up to 12% of the sample.

The cohort was made up of 500 to 800 healthy bone marrow donors. At the time of sampling, every cohort member was nominally healthy, though immune exposures that went unrecorded were likely present. The donor tested CMV seropositive, placing the donor among the 289 seropositive members of the cohort. A peripheral blood sample was collected from each donor, and TCR beta sequencing was performed on peripheral blood mononuclear cells. Genomic DNA extraction from the blood cell samples was performed with the Qiagen DNeasy Blood Extraction Kit. V gives up 7 bases and J gives up 7 bases, and the segment between their germline ends measures 20 bases. From the germline V gene, CDR1 is MNHNS and CDR2 is SASEGT. The CDR3 sequence holds 15 residues, the cysteine and phenylalanine included. Only the CDR3 DNA is retained, 45 bases long and in frame from the first base. Points on this clone: It lacks a known antigen. The sample holds no much larger clone one base away, and base qualities are not on file.

The study at large found these results: A later analysis found that TCR association rates varied across HLA loci, with DRB1 alleles showing the most associated TCRs and HLA-C alleles the fewest. A cluster of highly shared sequence variants was judged likely to represent a technical artifact of the sequencing pipeline. Most TCR sequences were observed very rarely across donors, whereas some public TCRs were present in many individuals. Assigning TCR associations to individual alleles was difficult when HLA alleles, especially DR and DQ, strongly co-occurred. About 15 rarely observed V segments, including chromosome 9 orphons, were excluded from the earlier analysis of a few hundred of the donors because counts were too low. Compared with the approximately 670-donor mean, donors in an Asian-associated ancestry cluster had fewer N-insertions in productive TCRs, according to a later genetic analysis. V-gene and J-gene trimming of TCR beta chains was associated with a missense DCLRE1C variant in a later genetic analysis, and the association was replicated in an independent cohort. In an earlier analysis of around 500 of the donors, most TCR beta V segments appeared in productive rearrangements about 87% or about 30% of the time, broadly matching IMGT annotations. A further reported finding was that TCR beta sequences accurately predicted the HLA-A and HLA-B alleles for most subjects in the first cohort. HLA typing was unavailable for some donors at each locus, so association tests used only the typed subset. In both the original and validation cohorts, the classifier was reported to diagnose cytomegalovirus status with high specificity and sensitivity. Three of the identified cytomegalovirus-associated TCR beta chains were confirmed in vitro to be specific for cytomegalovirus antigens. CMV serostatus was the only immune exposure information available for the cohort. At a false discovery rate of 0.05, a later analysis linked 15,000 to 20,000 TCR beta sequences to specific HLA alleles. The cohort was sequenced for TCR beta chains only, and without alpha or paired-chain data the features that could be detected were limited. Linkage disequilibrium might explain the correlated functional status among segregating V segments, but an unknown experimental factor could not be excluded. A later analysis found that most CMV-associated TCR beta chains appeared HLA-restricted, with HLA associations seemingly driven largely by CMV exposure. Some IMGT-functional V segments, including TRBV6-2 and TRBV6-3, could not be told apart with the 87-base-pair reads, so those segments were excluded. The presence/absence analyses assumed that sequencing depth was roughly uniform across donors, and that assumption may not be true. The authors suggested that the approach could potentially be generalized to other disease states and immunological phenotypes. A later analysis reported that several top co-occurrence clusters appeared linked to parvovirus B19, influenza, CMV and Epstein-Barr virus. A later analysis found that HLA-associated TCR beta chains were more clonally expanded and had lower generation probabilities than equally common non-associated chains. In the study, approximately 160 TCR beta chains were listed as associated with cytomegalovirus.

The chain is made from TRBV6-1 and TRBJ1-5, and the D gene may be TRBD1, 5 bases matching. The receptor comes from a woman in her twenties or thirties in good health and CMV-seropositive. Sequencing input: PBMCs. The DNA sequence is given as TGTGCCAGCAACCCAGACGGGACTTCTAGCCAGCCCCAGCATTTT. This codes for CASNPDGTSSQPQHF.